The present T cell receptor beta chain was sequenced within a study of blood T cell repertoires in COVID-19. Here immunoSEQ multiplex PCR was the method, and the copy in TCRdb shows in-frame clones only, minus some. This sample has approximately 400,000 clones; less than 90% occur once, and the top ten carry approximately 4.7%. Per the germline V gene, CDR1 is SGHNT and CDR2 is YYREEE (reference sequence). This CDR3 is built from 17 residues. Trimming took 3 bases from V and 5 from J; bases not matched to a gene: 11. Donors in Cohort 3 counted as recovered after two negative PCRs, clearance, or symptom resolution.

The sample taken for sequencing was PBMCs or T cells enriched from blood (not recorded which). The rearrangement links TRBV5-4 to TRBJ2-5, with 12 bases matching TRBD2. The TCR sequence derives from a woman in her forties or fifties who had recovered from COVID-19. The CDR3 sequence is CASSSTSGRLGHETQYF. The CDR3 region has the DNA TGTGCCAGCAGCTCGACTAGCGGGAGACTTGGGCACGAGACCCAGTACTTC.